Presented here are 30 T cell receptor beta chains from one specimen sequenced in a study of CD8+ T cells in alopecia areata. This sample's treatment: oral pan-JAK inhibitor, 5-10 mg twice daily. It was cDNA, reverse transcribed from extracted RNA, that served as the sequencing template. Profiled with immunoSEQ multiplex PCR; TCRdb holds only in-frame clones, not every one. The sample holds about 180,000 clones, about 54% seen once. Sequencing used CD4+ T cells sorted from blood, obtained between weeks 55 and 65, from a patient treated with tofacitinib. These receptor sequences come from a human donor with alopecia areata.

A few counts support this clone. The chain has TRBV29-1 and TRBJ2-1, with 10 bases fitting TRBD2. The junction had 10 bases not matched to a gene; V was cut back by 7 bases and J by 10 bases. This CDR3 has 13 residues. Germline CDR1 SQVTM, CDR2 ANQGSEA. The chain's CDR3 is CSARLAGATEQFF. DNA of the CDR3: TGCAGCGCCCGCCTAGCGGGGGCGACGGAGCAGTTCTTC.

The V and J genes are TRBV9 and TRBJ2-7; possible D gene TRBD1, 6 bases. V gave up 3 bases and J gave up 1 base, with 14 bases separating them. CDR1 is SGDLS and CDR2 is YYNGEE in the germline V gene. This CDR3 has 15 residues. This chain's CDR3 is CASSDRDTTSYEQYF. CDR3 nucleotide sequence: TGTGCCAGCAGCGACCGGGACACCACTTCCTACGAGCAGTACTTC.

The genes are TRBV20-1 and TRBJ2-7, with no clear D. Deletions cut 2 bases from V and 4 bases from J, with 6 bases between. The CDR3 consists of 11 residues. Germline lookup yields CDR1 DFQATT and CDR2 SNEGSKA (reference sequence). The CDR3 DNA reads TGCAGTGCTAGAAAAGGGTACGAGCAGTACTTC. The encoded protein is CSARKGYEQYF.

The rearrangement links TRBV6-1 to TRBJ1-2; 12 nucleotides match TRBD1. Germline CDR1 is MNHNS and CDR2 is SASEGT. CDR3 length equals 14 residues. Germline trimming cut 6 bases from V and 4 bases from J; bases unmatched to any gene: 3. The CDR3 nucleotides read TGTGCCAGCAGGTTGGGACAGGGGGCCTATGGCTACACCTTC. Protein: CASRLGQGAYGYTF.

This chain connects TRBV6-5 to TRBJ1-2; 9 bases are shared with TRBD1. Losses at the gene ends were 4 bases for V and 6 bases for J; bases not matched to a gene: 12. Germline V CDR1 and CDR2: MNHEY, SVGAGI. This CDR3 is built from 16 residues. The CDR3 sequence is CASSSNPSGQGDGYTF. The CDR3 region has the DNA TGTGCCAGCAGTTCGAACCCGTCGGGACAGGGTGATGGCTACACCTTC.

The gene calls are TRBV25-1 and TRBJ1-1; TRBD1 aligns across 12 bases. J gave up 6 bases and V 4 bases, and 9 bases lay outside the gene matches. In germline, CDR1 is MGHDK, CDR2 SYGVNS. There are 16 residues in the CDR3. The CDR3 DNA is TGTGCCAGCAGTGCACAGGGACAGGGGGCGCGGGCTGAAGCTTTCTTT. Translating gives CASSAQGQGARAEAFF.

This chain uses TRBV5-1 with TRBJ2-3; D is unresolved. The CDR3 is 12 residues long. Trimming stripped 4 bases from V and 1 base from J, with 4 bases between. Germline V gene sequence: CDR1 SGHRS, CDR2 YFSETQ. The CDR3 spells CASSMGTDTQYF. The CDR3 region has the DNA TGCGCCAGCAGCATGGGCACAGATACGCAGTATTTT.

This clone was recorded once. The CDR3: CAWSVRETDYGYTF. DNA of the CDR3: TGTGCCTGGAGTGTACGAGAGACAGACTATGGCTACACCTTC. The V and J genes are TRBV30 and TRBJ1-2; D perhaps matches TRBD1 (5 bases). Germline V gene lookup returns CDR1 GTSNPN and CDR2 SVGIG (reference sequence). The CDR3 consists of 14 residues. V was trimmed by 0 bases and J by 3 bases, leaving 11 bases between them. Together with reference TRBV30 and TRBJ1-2, the CDR3 gives the full variable domain: SQTIHQWPATLVQPVGSPLSLECTVEGTSNPNLYWYRQAAGRGLQLLFYSVGIGQISSEVPQNLSASRPQDRQFILSSKKLLLSDSGFYLCAWSVRETDYGYTFGSGTRLTVV.

The chain combines TRBV18 with TRBJ1-5, with 8 nucleotides matching TRBD1. J was trimmed by 9 bases and V by 5 bases; bases with no gene match: 6. The CDR3 extends over 13 amino acids. The V gene's germline CDR1 is KGHSH and CDR2 LQKENI. CDR3 residues: CASSADRERPQHF. The CDR3 bases are TGTGCCAGCTCAGCGGACAGGGAACGGCCCCAGCATTTT.

The J gene is TRBJ1-1, the V gene TRBV29-1; D is uncertain. The CDR3 contains 13 residues. Trimming pared 6 bases from V and 6 bases from J, leaving 17 bases between. Germline assignment: CDR1 SQVTM and CDR2 ANQGSEA. The CDR3 loop is CSVPSMGRAEAFF. CDR3 in DNA: TGCAGCGTCCCCTCCATGGGAAGGGCTGAAGCTTTCTTT.

Only a few counts were recorded for this clone. The rearrangement links TRBV29-1 to TRBJ1-2, with D perhaps TRBD1 (6 bases). Germline lookup yields CDR1 SQVTM and CDR2 ANQGSEA. V dropped 4 bases and J dropped 8 bases, with 20 bases sitting between them. The CDR3 is 14 amino acids. CDR3 in amino acids: CSVGRAGGSGGYTF. The CDR3 region has the DNA TGCAGCGTTGGTCGGGCTGGGGGCAGTGGAGGCTACACCTTC.

As to this clone: The sample carries other DNA sequences with the same CDR3. The chain couples TRBV29-1 to TRBJ1-2, with D unclear. Germline lookup yields CDR1 SQVTM and CDR2 ANQGSEA. CDR3 length: 12 amino acids. V lost 3 bases to trimming and J lost 2 bases, with 7 bases between them. The CDR3 DNA reads as TGCAGCGTTGACCGGGAGAACTATGGCTACACCTTC. This gives the protein CSVDRENYGYTF.

In its sample, this clone was seen a few times. The J gene is TRBJ1-2, the V gene TRBV2; 9 bases are shared with TRBD1. This CDR3 contains 16 residues. V shed 1 base and J 4 bases; nucleotides not matched to a gene: 7. Germline values: CDR1 SNHLY, CDR2 FYNNEI. CDR3 loop: CASSEGDRDSGYGYTF. Here the CDR3 DNA reads TGTGCCAGCAGTGAAGGGGACAGGGATTCTGGCTATGGCTACACCTTC.

V usage is TRBV5-1 and J usage is TRBJ2-5, with D perhaps matching TRBD1 (6 bases). Germline lookup yields CDR1 SGHRS and CDR2 YFSETQ. The CDR3 consists of 14 residues. Trimming took 3 bases from V and 2 from J, leaving 11 bases between them. Here the CDR3 reads CASSSGTQQETQYF. The CDR3 nucleotides are TGCGCCAGCAGCTCCGGGACACAACAAGAGACCCAGTACTTC.

The chain has TRBV11-2 and TRBJ2-7; no clear D gene. In germline, CDR1 is SGHAT, CDR2 FQNNGV. The CDR3 is made up of 12 amino acids. V was pared by 5 bases and J by 4 bases, with 9 bases between. CDR3 nucleotide sequence: TGTGCCAGCAGCAATCCCATTTACGAGCAGTACTTC. As protein: CASSNPIYEQYF.

This clone was counted only a few times. The V call is TRBV7-9, the J call TRBJ1-5; perhaps TRBD1 as D (6 bases). The CDR3 loop spans 14 amino acids. Trimming took 5 bases from V and 3 from J, leaving 11 bases between them. Germline CDR1 SEHNR, CDR2 FQNEAQ (reference sequence). The CDR3 DNA sequence: TGTGCCAGCAGCCCCCAGGGGACCAATCAGCCCCAGCATTTT. Translation: CASSPQGTNQPQHF.

V usage is TRBV27 and J usage is TRBJ1-1; tentative D call: TRBD1 (6 bases). CDR1 and CDR2 from the germline V gene are MNHEY and SMNVEV (reference sequence). Trimming shortened V by 6 bases and J by 6 bases, and 8 bases separated the two germline ends. There are 11 residues in the CDR3. CDR3 coding DNA: TGTGCCAGCAGCAGGGGTTCTGAAGCTTTCTTT. Translation gives CASSRGSEAFF.

The chain is built from TRBV7-9 and TRBJ2-7; D possibly corresponds to TRBD1 (5 bases). Deletions cut 5 bases from V and 2 bases from J, with 10 bases between. Looked up from germline, CDR1 is SEHNR and CDR2 is FQNEAQ (reference sequence). The CDR3 contains 13 residues. CDR3 sequence: CASSQDSPYEQYF. CDR3 nucleotides: TGTGCCAGCAGCCAAGACAGTCCCTACGAGCAGTACTTC.

The V gene is TRBV29-1, the J gene TRBJ2-7; 8 positions match TRBD1. Germline V gene data show CDR1 as SQVTM and CDR2 as ANQGSEA. V was clipped by 2 bases and J by 2 bases; unmatched bases: 5. CDR3 length equals 14 residues. Written as DNA, the CDR3 is TGCAGCGTTGAAATGACAGGGGAGCCCTACGAGCAGTACTTC. Translated, it gives CSVEMTGEPYEQYF.

CDR3 sequence: CAISVGSSTSYEQYF. The CDR3 region has the DNA TGTGCCATCAGTGTCGGCAGTTCTACCTCCTACGAGCAGTACTTC. The V call is TRBV10-3, the J call TRBJ2-7; D is unresolved. Germline V CDR1 and CDR2: ENHRY, SYGVKD. V lost 4 bases to trimming and J lost 0 bases, with 13 bases between them. The CDR3 loop spans 15 amino acids.

This chain links TRBV4-1 with TRBJ2-3; 10 bases are a match to TRBD1. With 4 bases clipped from V and 3 bases from J, the junction kept 7 bases outside the gene matches. CDR1 MGHRA and CDR2 YSYEKL come from the germline V gene. This CDR3 contains 16 residues. The CDR3 coding sequence is TGCGCCAGCAGCCTTAGGACAGGGGGAGGTACAGATACGCAGTATTTT. As protein: CASSLRTGGGTDTQYF.

This sequence joins TRBV30 and TRBJ2-7; D unclear. The ends were cut back, 3 bases at V and 3 bases at J, with 15 bases in the middle. CDR1 is GTSNPN and CDR2 is SVGIG in the germline V gene (reference sequence). The CDR3 contains 14 residues. The CDR3 nucleotides read TGTGCCTGGAGCCAACCTTCTCGTGGCTACGAGCAGTACTTC. It specifies CAWSQPSRGYEQYF.

The CDR3 is CAWSVSQGRQDTQYF. The DNA of the CDR3 is TGTGCCTGGAGTGTCTCGCAGGGGAGGCAAGATACGCAGTATTTT. The chain recombines TRBV30 with TRBJ2-3; D might be TRBD1 or TRBD2, each matching 6 bases. The CDR3 covers 15 residues. V was pared by 0 bases and J by 5 bases, with 15 bases between. Germline CDR1 is GTSNPN and CDR2 is SVGIG (reference sequence).

The rearrangement links TRBV2 to TRBJ2-3, with D hard to call. This CDR3 spans 12 amino acids. Germline loops: CDR1 SNHLY, CDR2 FYNNEI. V lost 4 bases and J 4 bases, leaving 6 bases between the germline ends. The CDR3 bases are TGTGCCAGCAGTGTTGGCCCAGATACGCAGTATTTT. This sequence encodes CASSVGPDTQYF.

The J gene is TRBJ2-7, the V gene TRBV6-5; D remains ambiguous. CDR1 MNHEY and CDR2 SVGAGI come from the germline V gene. The CDR3 totals 13 residues. Trimming shortened V by 3 bases and J by 1 base, and 7 bases separated the two germline ends. Written as DNA, the CDR3 is TGTGCCAGCAGTTATAGGCAGTCCTACGAGCAGTACTTC. Protein sequence: CASSYRQSYEQYF.

This clone occurred a few times. The chain links TRBV25-1 to TRBJ2-3, with 9 bases fitting TRBD1. Germline assignment: CDR1 MGHDK and CDR2 SYGVNS. The CDR3 length is 14 residues. The V segment lost 8 bases and the J segment 5 bases; nucleotides outside the gene matches: 8. The CDR3 sequence is CASGGTGIRDTQYF. In nucleotides, the CDR3 is TGTGCCAGCGGGGGGACAGGGATTAGAGATACGCAGTATTTT.

In its sample, this clone was seen a few times. The chain links TRBV5-4 to TRBJ2-7, with D hard to call. This CDR3 spans 11 amino acids. Looked up from germline, CDR1 is SGHNT and CDR2 is YYREEE (reference sequence). V lost 0 bases, J lost 7 bases, and 5 bases lay in between. CDR3 sequence reads: CASSLEGEQYF. The CDR3 bases are TGTGCCAGCAGCTTGGAGGGTGAGCAGTACTTC.

J is TRBJ2-1 and V is TRBV6-1, with 8 bases identical to TRBD2. Germline V gene data show CDR1 as MNHNS and CDR2 as SASEGT. The CDR3 runs 13 residues. Trimming removed 10 bases from V and 1 base from J; junction bases left unmatched: 3. CDR3 bases: TGTGCCACACAGCGGGGGTCCTACAATGAGCAGTTCTTC. It specifies CATQRGSYNEQFF.

The V and J genes are TRBV11-2 and TRBJ1-2; TRBD1 might be the D (5 bases). Germline CDR1 SGHAT, CDR2 FQNNGV. The CDR3 extends over 15 amino acids. Trimming removed 5 bases from V and 5 bases from J, with 18 bases in between. CDR3: CASSPWGTGIYGYTF. The CDR3 nucleotides read TGTGCCAGCAGCCCCTGGGGGACCGGGATATATGGCTACACCTTC. The whole variable domain, filled in from reference TRBV11-2 and TRBJ1-2, reads EAGVAQSPRYKIIEKRQSVAFWCNPISGHATLYWYQQILGQGPKLLIQFQNNGVVDDSQLPKDRFSAERLKGVDSTLKIQPAKLEDSAVYLCASSPWGTGIYGYTFGSGTRLTVV.

V usage is TRBV7-2 and J usage is TRBJ1-2; D may be TRBD1 (6 bases). The V end was cut by 3 bases, the J end by 8 bases, with 22 bases between. The CDR3 extends over 16 amino acids. The V gene's germline CDR1 is SGHTA and CDR2 FQGNSA. This CDR3 reads CASSFAGTRLGSGYTF. For the CDR3, the DNA is TGTGCCAGCAGCTTCGCCGGGACACGGTTGGGGAGCGGCTACACCTTC.